Shown below are 16 T cell receptor beta chains from a single sample sequenced in a study of preoperative IRX-2 immunotherapy in early breast cancer. Regarding treatment: preoperative locoregional IRX-2 cytokine immunotherapy. Sequenced by immunoSEQ multiplex PCR; TCRdb stores in-frame clones only, minus some. Here the sample spans 75,000 to 100,000 clones, 70% to 90% being singletons. Sequencing used tumor tissue, obtained after IRX-2 immunotherapy. The receptors shown here come from a human donor with breast cancer.

This chain joins TRBV6-8 and TRBJ2-7, with 7 bases fitting TRBD1. This CDR3 is 14 amino acids long. The V gene end was trimmed by 6 bases and the J gene end by 0 bases; junction bases not matched to a gene: 5. The V gene's germline CDR1 is MNHGY and CDR2 SAAAGT. The CDR3 DNA is TGTGCCAGCAGACCAGGGGGAAACTCCTACGAGCAGTACTTC. It specifies CASRPGGNSYEQYF.

With regard to this clone: Some base could not be read or is ambiguous, and its residue is marked X. The chain links TRBV28 to TRBJ2-3, with D perhaps TRBD1 or TRBD2 (5 bases each). V shed 3 bases and J shed 3 bases, with 16 bases lying between them. Germline V gives CDR1 MDHEN, CDR2 SYDVKM. The CDR3 extends over 16 amino acids. The DNA for the CDR3 is TGTGCCAGCAGTTTCTCTTGGGGACCTAGYACAGATACGCAGTATTTT. Amino acids: CASSFSWGPXTDTQYF. The CDR3 in full is CASSFSWGPSTDTQYF.

The V and J genes are TRBV18 and TRBJ2-3, with D possibly matching TRBD2 (6 bases). Germline lookup yields CDR1 KGHSH and CDR2 LQKENI. This CDR3 contains 15 residues. Trimming pared 0 bases from V and 4 bases from J, leaving 11 bases between. DNA for the CDR3: TGTGCCAGCTCACCACCCTTGCGGGGATCAGATACGCAGTATTTT. This translates into CASSPPLRGSDTQYF.

In its sample, this clone was seen a few times. This rearrangement joins TRBV6-8 to TRBJ1-5, with D unclear. The CDR3 totals 14 residues. CDR1 is MNHGY, CDR2 SAAAGT, per germline. V was cut by 8 bases and J by 10 bases, with 21 bases left in between. CDR3 sequence (DNA): TGTGCCAGCTTAGACGGACGAAATCAGCCCCCCCAGCATTTT. This translates into CASLDGRNQPPQHF.

This rearrangement joins TRBV6-8 to TRBJ1-4, with unresolved D. Trimming removed 7 bases at V and 5 bases at J, with 11 bases between. The germline V gene has CDR1 MNHGY and CDR2 SAAAGT. The CDR3 totals 13 residues. DNA of the CDR3: TGTGCCAGCAATGCAGCGCTCAATGAAAAACTGTTTTTT. Translating gives CASNAALNEKLFF.

The rearrangement links TRBV5-1 to TRBJ2-7, with D possibly being TRBD1 (6 bases). Germline CDR1 and CDR2: SGHRS and YFSETQ. This CDR3 is built from 15 residues. V lost 6 bases and J lost 0, with 16 bases in between. In DNA, the CDR3 is TGCGCCAGCACCCAAACCCCAGGGGCCTCCTACGAGCAGTACTTC. Protein: CASTQTPGASYEQYF.

This chain connects TRBV29-1 to TRBJ1-1; perhaps TRBD1 as D (6 bases). Germline lookup yields CDR1 SQVTM and CDR2 ANQGSEA. The CDR3 has 13 amino acids. The CDR3 region has the DNA TGCAGAGTAAGGACAGCGAGGAACACTGAAGCTTTCTTT. This codes for CRVRTARNTEAFF.

The V gene is TRBV19, the J gene TRBJ1-2, with 7 nucleotides matching TRBD1. This CDR3 region has 14 residues. Germline V gene data show CDR1 as LNHDA and CDR2 as SQIVND (reference sequence). V lost 1 base and J lost 8; bases outside the gene matches: 7. This CDR3 reads CASSIADRDFGYTF. CDR3 bases: TGTGCCAGTAGTATAGCCGACAGGGACTTCGGCTACACCTTC.

V usage is TRBV6-8 and J usage is TRBJ1-5, with D unresolved. The CDR3 runs 13 residues. The ends were cut back, 7 bases at V and 5 bases at J, with 12 bases in the middle. Germline V gives CDR1 MNHGY, CDR2 SAAAGT. The CDR3 DNA follows: TGTGCCAGCACCATGACGGGAGATCAGCCCCAGCATTTT. It codes for CASTMTGDQPQHF.

Concerning this clone: The CDR3 end falls 1 residue outside the read, so it is completed with the germline J gene. The V gene is TRBV6-1, the J gene TRBJ1-2; tentatively, D is TRBD1 (5 bases). Trimming took off 1 base at V and 0 bases at J, with 9 bases between the two ends. Germline CDR1 MNHNS, CDR2 SASEGT. The CDR3 sequence is 15 residues long. Partial CDR3 DNA: TGTGCCAGCAGTGAAGTAGGGGACTCTAACTATGGCTACACC. Translating it yields CASSEVGDSNYGYT. The full CDR3 protein reads CASSEVGDSNYGYTF.

The V and J genes are TRBV5-1 and TRBJ2-7, with TRBD2 matching over 12 bases. The CDR3 covers 15 residues. The ends lost 0 bases at V and 7 bases at J; junction bases unmatched: 5. Germline V gene data show CDR1 as SGHRS and CDR2 as YFSETQ. CDR3 sequence: CASSLASGGALEQYF. DNA of the CDR3: TGCGCCAGCAGCTTGGCTAGCGGGGGGGCCTTAGAGCAGTACTTC.

This clone was counted once. The rearrangement uses TRBV7-7 and TRBJ1-5; D is ambiguous. Germline CDR1 and CDR2: SSHAT and FNYEAQ (reference sequence). The CDR3 runs to 14 residues. V was clipped by 2 bases and J by 1 base, with 6 bases between them. CDR3 coding DNA: TGTGCCAGCAGCTTAACAGAGAGCAATCAGCCCCAGCATTTT. Its protein is CASSLTESNQPQHF.

The rearrangement uses TRBV9 and TRBJ1-5; D call uncertain. Trimming shortened V by 0 bases and J by 0 bases, and 7 bases separated the two germline ends. Germline V gene data show CDR1 as SGDLS and CDR2 as YYNGEE. This CDR3 contains 15 residues. The CDR3 DNA reads TGTGCCAGCAGCGTAGATCAGGATAGCAATCAGCCCCAGCATTTT. It codes for CASSVDQDSNQPQHF.

The chain links TRBV28 to TRBJ1-5, with D maybe TRBD1 (5 bases). The CDR3 is 12 residues long. Between the trimmed V and J ends, which lost 9 bases and 4 bases, there was a span of 10 bases. Germline V gives CDR1 MDHEN, CDR2 SYDVKM. The CDR3 spells CASHRSNQPQHF. CDR3 nucleotides: TGTGCCAGTCACAGGTCAAATCAGCCCCAGCATTTT.

The table lists this clone with many counts. The rearrangement joins TRBV11-3 to TRBJ2-1; the match to TRBD1 covers 10 bases. This CDR3 is built from 16 residues. Looked up from germline, CDR1 is SGHNT and CDR2 is YENEEA. The V and J ends lost 5 bases and 3 bases, in that order; junction bases with no gene match: 7. CDR3: CASSTRQGAGYNEQFF. The CDR3, as DNA: TGTGCCAGCAGCACACGACAGGGGGCAGGCTACAATGAGCAGTTCTTC.

The chain recombines TRBV30 with TRBJ1-4; perhaps TRBD1 as D (5 bases). This CDR3 region has 15 residues. Germline-derived CDR1 and CDR2 are GTSNPN and SVGIG (reference sequence). Between the trimmed V and J ends, which lost 2 bases and 8 bases, there was a span of 18 bases. In DNA, the CDR3 is TGTGCCTGGAGTCTGGGCTCGGGACTTGGGGAAAAACTGTTTTTT. Residues: CAWSLGSGLGEKLFF. Supplemented by reference TRBV30 and TRBJ1-4, the full variable domain reads SQTIHQWPATLVQPVGSPLSLECTVEGTSNPNLYWYRQAAGRGLQLLFYSVGIGQISSEVPQNLSASRPQDRQFILSSKKLLLSDSGFYLCAWSLGSGLGEKLFFGSGTQLSVL.